This passage covers 14 T cell receptor beta chains from one sample sequenced in a study of cytomegalovirus exposure and HLA in healthy donors. Vbeta (60) and Jbeta (13) primers were used in the PCR. The data were produced by immunoSEQ multiplex PCR, yet TCRdb's version contains in-frame clones alone and is incomplete. The top ten clones hold about a tenth of a sample with 190,000 or so clones, around 81% of them seen once. The sample was PBMCs. The receptors were gathered from a woman between 45 and 60 years old in good health and CMV-seropositive.

J is TRBJ1-2 and V is TRBV1. TRBV1 is assigned pseudogene status. The CDR3 loop spans 17 amino acids. The DNA of the CDR3 is TGCACCAGCAGCCAAGCTCCCAAGCACGAAGCTAACTATGGCTACACCTTC. It yields the protein CTSSQAPKHEANYGYTF.

The gene calls are TRBV28 and TRBJ1-1; D not resolved. The CDR3 totals 11 residues. Germline loops: CDR1 MDHEN, CDR2 SYDVKM. V was pared by 4 bases and J by 3 bases, with 3 bases between. The CDR3 reads CASSSYTEAFF. The CDR3 coding sequence is TGTGCCAGCAGTTCCTACACTGAAGCTTTCTTT.

V is TRBV7-9 and J is TRBJ1-3, with 9 bases lining up with TRBD1. With 2 bases clipped from V and 4 bases from J, the junction kept 6 bases outside the gene matches. CDR1 is SEHNR and CDR2 is FQNEAQ in the germline V gene (reference sequence). The length of the CDR3 is 16 residues. The CDR3: CASSLRGTGYGNTIYF. The CDR3 bases are TGTGCCAGCAGCTTAAGGGGGACAGGGTACGGAAACACCATATATTTT.

V gene TRBV7-9 combines with J gene TRBJ1-3, with TRBD1 matching over 7 bases. The J segment lost 0 bases and the V segment lost 1 base, leaving 0 bases of the junction unmatched. The CDR3 totals 15 residues. Germline V gene sequence: CDR1 SEHNR, CDR2 FQNEAQ (reference sequence). The CDR3 sequence: CASSLDRGSGNTIYF. CDR3 sequence (DNA): TGTGCCAGCAGCTTAGACAGGGGCTCTGGAAACACCATATATTTT.

This clone turned up a few times. This chain links TRBV4-2 with TRBJ1-1; D gene unclear. Germline values: CDR1 LGHNA, CDR2 YNFKEQ. The CDR3 runs to 14 residues. V lost 1 base and J 8 bases, leaving 14 bases between the germline ends. The CDR3 sequence is CASSQVGGLREAFF. The CDR3 coding sequence is TGTGCCAGCAGCCAAGTGGGCGGACTACGAGAAGCTTTCTTT.

This chain's CDR3 is CASRPTGTTGELFF. The CDR3 DNA reads as TGTGCCAGCAGGCCGACAGGTACCACCGGGGAGCTGTTTTTT. The rearrangement links TRBV7-9 to TRBJ2-2; D may be TRBD1 (6 bases). This CDR3 is 14 amino acids long. CDR1 is SEHNR and CDR2 is FQNEAQ in the germline V gene (reference sequence). The V end lost 6 bases, the J end lost 4 bases, and 12 bases lay between the germline ends. Supplemented by reference TRBV7-9 and TRBJ2-2, the full variable domain reads DTGVSQNPRHKITKRGQNVTFRCDPISEHNRLYWYRQTLGQGPEFLTYFQNEAQLEKSRLLSDRFSAERPKGSFSTLEIQRTEQGDSAMYLCASRPTGTTGELFFGEGSRLTVL.

The chain has TRBV18 and TRBJ1-2; the D is unclear. In germline, CDR1 is KGHSH, CDR2 LQKENI. This CDR3 spans 14 amino acids. Trimming cost V 8 bases and J 7 bases, with 20 bases left between them. The CDR3 region has the DNA TGTGCCAGCCAACTGGGAGTCCAACGGTTTGGCTACACCTTC. Translated, it gives CASQLGVQRFGYTF.

In its sample, this clone was seen a few times. The J gene is TRBJ1-4, the V gene TRBV6-6; 7 bases match TRBD1. V gave up 0 bases and J gave up 10 bases; unmatched junction bases: 5. This CDR3 contains 14 residues. Per germline, CDR1 MNHNY and CDR2 SVGAGI (reference sequence). The CDR3 DNA sequence: TGTGCCAGCAGTTACTCTCCGGGACAGCCAAAACTGTTTTTT. Amino acid sequence: CASSYSPGQPKLFF.

This clone showed up just a few times. This chain joins TRBV10-2 and TRBJ1-1; D is unresolved. The length of the CDR3 is 12 residues. V gave up 6 bases and J gave up 0 bases, with 5 bases separating them. Germline CDR1 WSHSY, CDR2 SAAADI. The CDR3 DNA reads as TGCGCCAGCAGGGCCCTGAACACTGAAGCTTTCTTT. Translating it yields CASRALNTEAFF.

V is TRBV5-1 and J is TRBJ1-3; tentative D call: TRBD1 (5 bases). Germline values: CDR1 SGHRS, CDR2 YFSETQ. V shed 3 bases and J shed 3 bases, with 10 bases lying between them. The CDR3 sequence is 14 residues long. The CDR3 sequence is CASSSQGGGNTIYF. The DNA of the CDR3 is TGCGCCAGCAGCTCCCAGGGTGGTGGAAACACCATATATTTT.

The chain couples TRBV27 to TRBJ1-6; D remains ambiguous. The CDR3 is made up of 15 amino acids. Trimming removed 2 bases from V and 7 bases from J, with 12 bases in between. The germline CDR1 and CDR2 sequences are MNHEY and SMNVEV (reference sequence). CDR3 sequence reads: CASSLDRPGNSPLHF. The CDR3 DNA reads as TGTGCCAGCAGTTTAGATCGGCCGGGGAATTCACCCCTCCACTTT.

The rearrangement links TRBV5-6 to TRBJ2-7; tentatively, D is TRBD2 (5 bases). The V gene's germline CDR1 is SGHDT and CDR2 YYEEEE. This CDR3 is built from 14 residues. Trimming took 2 bases from V and 0 from J, leaving 9 bases between them. DNA of the CDR3: TGTGCCAGCAGCTTTCGGGGAATCTCCTACGAGCAGTACTTC. Translation gives CASSFRGISYEQYF.

The V call is TRBV9, the J call TRBJ2-3; TRBD2 might be the D (6 bases). Trimming cost V 2 bases and J 0 bases, with 19 bases left between them. There are 18 residues in the CDR3. Germline CDR1 and CDR2: SGDLS and YYNGEE. The CDR3 reads CASSVLSGDPTSTDTQYF. CDR3 DNA: TGTGCCAGCAGCGTTTTATCGGGGGACCCTACTAGCACAGATACGCAGTATTTT.

The CDR3 bases are TGTGCCAGCAGCTTGGAGGGACTAGAGTACGAGCAGTACTTC. Protein sequence: CASSLEGLEYEQYF. The chain recombines TRBV7-2 with TRBJ2-5, with 8 bases that match TRBD2. The assigned J gene may be wrong: the sequence end matches TRBJ2-7 better. The CDR3 has 14 residues. CDR1 and CDR2 (germline): SGHTA, FQGNSA.